The present T cell receptor beta chain was sequenced within a study of blood T cells in healthy people across ages (dated by TCRdb to between 2015 and 2016). Some background on the complete study: In model experiments, template switching captured about one uniquely barcoded TCR beta cDNA molecule for every two T cells. Using the same blood draw, the study looked at two additional independent replicas of 1 million unique cDNA reads for two donors, one aged 18 to 30 and the other aged 80 or older. The donors were split into four age groups: young (average roughly 15 years), middle-aged (roughly 42), aged (more than 55) and long-lived (more than 80). Using deep sequencing normalized with unique cDNA molecular identifiers, the study measured how TCR beta repertoire diversity changes with age. To avoid experimental bias, donors of different ages were distributed randomly across sequencing lanes.

Systemically healthy Caucasian individuals from Russia, 39 in total and aged roughly 6 to 100 years, were included as donors. Around 10 milliliters of peripheral blood were drawn from each donor into EDTA-treated Vacutainer tubes. Ficoll-Paque density-gradient centrifugation was used to isolate PBMCs, with at least 6.5 million per sample. Total RNA was extracted from PBMCs with Trizol reagent, with at least 6 micrograms obtained per sample. For every donor, flow cytometry on a PBMC aliquot measured the percentage of naive CD45RAhigh/CD27high T cells. Taken from cysteine to phenylalanine, the CDR3 has 15 residues. Solely the CDR3 DNA is kept, with 45 bases framed from the first base. Reading the germline V gene gives CDR1 SGDLS and CDR2 YYNGEE. The full study reports these points: Donor CMV infection status was unknown, potentially confounding age-related changes in expanded clonotypes. Observed TCR beta diversity per million T cells fell roughly linearly with age, and a significant reduction was already apparent by age about 36. Estimates of total diversity based on one million sequenced T cells were considered lower bounds and underestimates. There was a strong correlation between observed TCR beta diversity and the percentage of naive T cells measured by flow cytometry. Conclusive comparison of naive and antigen-experienced compartments was prevented by the profiling of bulk unsorted PBMCs. The long-lived group showed more naive CD4+ T cells, fewer expanded clones and increased TCR diversity than the aged group, suggesting age selection.

This clonotype appeared a few times. Which antigen it targets is not known. One end of the junction is discordant with germline, which a read error may explain. The protocol used for the library was 5' RACE. The second PCR ran for about 6 to 12 cycles and used a J-beta primer mix along with a sample-barcoded 5' primer. A template-switch 5' adaptor carrying 12 random nucleotides introduced a unique molecular identifier onto each TCR beta cDNA molecule. Each sample yielded at least 2.5 million CDR3-containing paired-end reads. First-strand cDNA was synthesized from all RNA with the Mint cDNA synthesis kit, primed by a TRBC-specific oligonucleotide. All cDNA was treated with uracil-DNA glycosylase and then went through a first 18-cycle PCR with the universal primers M1SS and BC2_uni_R. The source study handled its data this way. For normalization, 1 million high-quality reads were randomly selected from each sample, with every read carrying a distinct molecular identifier. Instead of being binned into consensus sequences, reads with shared molecular identifiers were discarded. CDR3 identification, clonotype clustering and error correction used MiTCR with a Q25 quality threshold and the strictest error-elimination algorithm. A nonparametric unseen species model with Euler transformation was used to estimate lower-bound total TCR beta diversity. TCRdb took the public reads, trimmed them with fastp at Q25, ran MiXCR for clone calling and kept in-frame beta chains. Under each unique CDR3 protein, matching rows form one entry showing the most common genes and DNA. The authors' filters were not applied to this entry. Recorded for this sample are around 1,800,000 distinct CDR3 sequences; roughly 43% of them occurred a single time. About 23% of the sample rests with the top ten.

This receptor chain uses TRBV9 and TRBJ1-2; possibly the D gene is TRBD1, per 6 matching bases. The clonotype comes from a human donor in good health. Sequences were obtained from blood. The DNA reads as follows: TGTGCCAGCAGCAGGCCGGGGTGGGGGCCATATGGTTACACCTTC. Translated, this gives CASSRPGWGPYGYTF.